These T cell receptor beta chains were read from a single sample in a study of blood T cell repertoires in COVID-19. Sequencing was performed with immunoSEQ multiplex PCR; in TCRdb, only in-frame clones are kept and a portion is missing. This table holds around 75,000 clones, 85% to 90% found once. The sequencing sample was made of peripheral blood. These receptors were obtained from a man aged 70 or older with active COVID-19. The CDR3 runs from the conserved cysteine through the conserved F or W. Fields, in order: J gene, V gene, D gene, clone size, CDR3 protein, CDR3 DNA. D genes are given only for firm matches. Clone size appears in some rows only: once, few, many, or a class for an expanded clone.

J: TRBJ2-1
V: TRBV28
D: NA
size: few
CDR3: CASSQDSHQSSYNEQFF
DNA: TGTGCCAGCAGCCAAGACTCCCATCAGAGCTCCTACAATGAGCAGTTCTTC

J: TRBJ2-7
V: TRBV5-6
D: NA
size: few
CDR3: CASSSEGGHSYEQYF
DNA: TGTGCCAGCAGCTCCGAGGGCGGCCATTCCTACGAGCAGTACTTC

J: TRBJ2-1
V: TRBV3-1/TRBV3-2
D: TRBD2
size: NA
CDR3: CASSPGTSRRTRYNEQFF
DNA: TGTGCCAGCAGCCCTGGGACTAGCCGACGAACACGCTACAATGAGCAGTTCTTC

J: TRBJ1-2
V: TRBV6-6
D: NA
size: NA
CDR3: CASSRGANYGYTF
DNA: TGTGCCAGCAGCCGCGGGGCTAACTATGGCTACACCTTC

J: TRBJ2-5
V: TRBV28
D: TRBD2
size: NA
CDR3: CASTAPLAGAQETQYF
DNA: TGTGCCAGCACCGCCCCACTAGCGGGGGCCCAGGAGACCCAGTACTTC

J: TRBJ1-1
V: TRBV7-6
D: NA
size: NA
CDR3: CASSLDRSTEAFF
DNA: TGTGCCAGCAGCTTAGACCGGTCCACTGAAGCTTTCTTT

J: TRBJ1-1
V: TRBV18
D: NA
size: NA
CDR3: CASSPTPREAFF
DNA: TGTGCCAGCTCACCTACCCCGAGGGAAGCTTTCTTT

J: TRBJ1-2
V: TRBV6-5
D: NA
size: NA
CDR3: CASSYGQGYYGYTF
DNA: TGTGCCAGCAGTTACGGCCAGGGTTATTATGGCTACACCTTC

J: TRBJ1-3
V: TRBV18
D: TRBD1
size: few
CDR3: CASSPPGQWASGNTIYF
DNA: TGTGCCAGCTCACCCCCGGGACAGTGGGCCTCTGGAAACACCATATATTTT

J: TRBJ2-2
V: TRBV28
D: TRBD1
size: NA
CDR3: CASSLAGGSTGELFF
DNA: TGTGCCAGCAGTTTGGCAGGGGGCAGTACCGGGGAGCTGTTTTTT

J: TRBJ2-1
V: TRBV6-5
D: TRBD1
size: NA
CDR3: CASSRTGGPYNEQFF
DNA: TGTGCCAGCAGCCGGACAGGGGGACCCTACAATGAGCAGTTCTTC

J: TRBJ2-7
V: TRBV19
D: NA
size: NA
CDR3: CASRGGAEQYF
DNA: TGTGCCAGTAGGGGGGGGGCCGAGCAGTACTTC

J: TRBJ2-7
V: TRBV30
D: TRBD2
size: NA
CDR3: CAWSVPGGGRNEQYF
DNA: TGTGCCTGGAGTGTGCCCGGGGGGGGACGAAACGAGCAGTACTTC

J: TRBJ2-7
V: TRBV6-1
D: TRBD2
size: NA
CDR3: CASSDGGSGYEQYF
DNA: TGTGCCAGCAGTGACGGCGGGAGCGGTTACGAGCAGTACTTC

J: TRBJ2-6
V: TRBV19
D: NA
size: once
CDR3: CASSIAAGTTAGANVLTF
DNA: TGTGCCAGTAGTATAGCCGCAGGAACGACGGCTGGGGCCAACGTCCTGACTTTC

J: TRBJ1-4
V: TRBV6-1
D: NA
size: NA
CDR3: CASSEAGGGRKLFF
DNA: TGTGCCAGCAGTGAAGCGGGAGGGGGGAGAAAACTGTTTTTT

J: TRBJ2-5
V: TRBV25-1
D: TRBD2
size: NA
CDR3: CASSQGLAGVETQYF
DNA: TGTGCCAGCAGCCAAGGACTAGCGGGAGTGGAGACCCAGTACTTC

J: TRBJ2-4
V: TRBV6-2/TRBV6-3
D: NA
size: NA
CDR3: CASSRVLGDWDKNIQYF
DNA: TGTGCCAGCAGTCGCGTCCTCGGGGATTGGGACAAAAACATTCAGTACTTC

J: TRBJ2-7
V: TRBV29-1
D: TRBD1
size: NA
CDR3: CSVGLGTGLGEQYF
DNA: TGCAGCGTTGGGCTTGGGACAGGGTTGGGCGAGCAGTACTTC

J: TRBJ2-1
V: TRBV11-3
D: TRBD1
size: NA
CDR3: CASSLDRGLENEQFF
DNA: TGTGCCAGCAGCTTAGATAGGGGGCTAGAGAATGAGCAGTTCTTC

J: TRBJ2-7
V: TRBV5-6
D: NA
size: NA
CDR3: CASSPIGPGEQYF
DNA: TGTGCCAGCAGCCCGATCGGTCCAGGGGAGCAGTACTTC

J: TRBJ2-1
V: TRBV6-1
D: NA
size: NA
CDR3: CASSEAAHRQFF
DNA: TGTGCCAGCAGTGAAGCAGCCCACAGGCAGTTCTTC

J: TRBJ1-6
V: TRBV9
D: NA
size: NA
CDR3: CASSVELSPLHF
DNA: TGTGCCAGCAGCGTTGAGCTTTCACCCCTCCACTTT

J: TRBJ1-1
V: TRBV9
D: TRBD1
size: NA
CDR3: CASSVAPAGGTEAFF
DNA: TGTGCCAGCAGCGTAGCTCCGGCAGGGGGCACTGAAGCTTTCTTT

J: TRBJ1-3
V: TRBV9
D: NA
size: NA
CDR3: CASSVAKSSGNTIYF
DNA: TGTGCCAGCAGCGTAGCAAAGAGCTCTGGAAACACCATATATTTT

J: TRBJ1-5
V: TRBV24-1
D: TRBD1
size: NA
CDR3: CATSAPGGPNQPQHF
DNA: TGTGCCACCAGTGCCCCAGGGGGCCCCAATCAGCCCCAGCATTTT

J: TRBJ2-7
V: TRBV6-1
D: TRBD2
size: NA
CDR3: CASSEGGRNYEQYF
DNA: TGTGCCAGCAGTGAGGGAGGGAGAAACTACGAGCAGTACTTC

J: TRBJ1-1
V: TRBV28
D: NA
size: NA
CDR3: CASSSLLRGSNTEAFF
DNA: TGTGCCAGCAGTTCCCTTCTCCGGGGTTCGAACACTGAAGCTTTCTTT

J: TRBJ2-3
V: TRBV12-5
D: TRBD1
size: NA
CDR3: CASGPGTGWTDTQYF
DNA: TGTGCTAGTGGTCCCGGGACAGGGTGGACAGATACGCAGTATTTT

J: TRBJ2-7
V: TRBV5-4
D: TRBD1
size: NA
CDR3: CASSLDPGQPPGSSYEQYF
DNA: TGTGCCAGCAGCTTGGACCCGGGACAGCCCCCGGGAAGCTCCTACGAGCAGTACTTC

J: TRBJ2-1
V: TRBV7-9
D: NA
size: few
CDR3: CASSLRLAHNEQFF
DNA: TGTGCCAGCAGCTTACGGCTAGCCCACAATGAGCAGTTCTTC

J: TRBJ2-5
V: TRBV7-2
D: NA
size: NA
CDR3: CASSPRGGRAGETQYF
DNA: TGTGCCAGCAGCCCGCGGGGCGGGCGCGCAGGGGAGACCCAGTACTTC

J: TRBJ2-3
V: TRBV11-3
D: NA
size: NA
CDR3: CASSLDRAGSTDTQYF
DNA: TGTGCCAGCAGCTTAGATCGTGCAGGGAGCACAGATACGCAGTATTTT

J: TRBJ2-2
V: TRBV15
D: TRBD1
size: NA
CDR3: CATSRDGDRLGGELFF
DNA: TGTGCCACCAGCAGAGATGGGGACAGACTGGGCGGGGAGCTGTTTTTT

J: TRBJ1-4
V: TRBV6-5
D: TRBD1
size: NA
CDR3: CASSLTGTNEKLFF
DNA: TGTGCCAGCAGCCTGACAGGGACGAATGAAAAACTGTTTTTT

J: TRBJ2-1
V: TRBV24-1
D: TRBD2
size: once
CDR3: CATSGRLAGEQFF
DNA: TGTGCCACCAGTGGGAGACTAGCGGGTGAGCAGTTCTTC

J: TRBJ2-1
V: TRBV7-9
D: TRBD2
size: NA
CDR3: CASSFMGGSYNEQFF
DNA: TGTGCCAGCAGCTTTATGGGGGGGTCCTACAATGAGCAGTTCTTC

J: TRBJ1-2
V: TRBV9
D: NA
size: once
CDR3: CASSPQGLPGGYTF
DNA: TGTGCCAGCAGCCCCCAGGGGCTCCCGGGTGGCTACACCTTC

J: TRBJ2-3
V: TRBV11-3
D: TRBD2
size: NA
CDR3: CASSPGLAPDTDTQYF
DNA: TGTGCCAGCAGCCCGGGACTAGCGCCCGACACAGATACGCAGTATTTT

J: TRBJ2-1
V: TRBV10-3
D: NA
size: NA
CDR3: CAISESTGGWQFF
DNA: TGTGCCATCAGTGAGTCGACCGGCGGTTGGCAGTTCTTC

J: TRBJ2-2
V: TRBV6-2/TRBV6-3
D: TRBD2
size: NA
CDR3: CASSLGGANTGELFF
DNA: TGTGCCAGCAGTCTCGGGGGGGCGAACACCGGGGAGCTGTTTTTT

J: TRBJ2-3
V: TRBV6-6
D: NA
size: NA
CDR3: CASSYGARGDTQYF
DNA: TGTGCCAGCAGCTACGGGGCTAGAGGAGATACGCAGTATTTT

J: TRBJ1-2
V: TRBV19
D: NA
size: NA
CDR3: CASRFPNGRGGYTF
DNA: TGTGCCAGTAGGTTCCCCAACGGCCGGGGTGGCTACACCTTC